This T cell receptor beta chain was identified in a study of OX40 agonist ivuxolimab in advanced cancers. Study-level information: Patients received ivuxolimab, an agonistic anti-OX40 (CD134) antibody. Partial response was recorded in three patients: one hepatocellular carcinoma and two cutaneous melanoma cases.

The germline V gene encodes CDR1 MDHEN and CDR2 SYDVKM. This CDR3 has 14 residues. Deletions cut 6 bases from V and 6 bases from J, with 17 bases between. Overall study findings and caveats: Expanded peripheral T cell antigen specificity was not determined.

With regard to this clone: The antigen is unknown.

Produced via immunoSEQ multiplex PCR; TCRdb's table is partial and in-frame only. The sample yields about 80,000 clones, more than 90% seen once. This chain joins TRBV28 and TRBJ1-2; tentative D call: TRBD1 (6 bases). The sample here was CD4+ or CD8+ T cells sorted from blood, taken in a trial of the OX40 agonist ivuxolimab. The source is an adult with an advanced solid tumor such as melanoma, head and neck, liver or kidney cancer. This chain's CDR3 is CASSEPTGFNGYTF. Written as DNA, the CDR3 is TGTGCCAGCAGCGAGCCGACAGGTTTCAATGGCTACACCTTC.